This T cell receptor beta chain was found in a study of blood T cell repertoires in COVID-19. Study details: Samples came from the United States, Italy and Spain, spanning acute and convalescent COVID-19. PBMCs, B-cell-depleted T cells, or T cells provided the cDNA or gDNA that made up the material.

Methods used by the authors: Amplification of reference gene primers was used by the study to estimate nucleated cell counts. TCRdb's copy holds only in-frame clones and misses some; the assay was immunoSEQ multiplex PCR. The V and J calls and clone size are taken from that table; D and trimming were inferred from the DNA. The data show 99,000 or so clones, approximately 81% seen once. Germline CDR1 is WNHNN and CDR2 is SYGVQD (reference sequence). The CDR3 contains 13 residues. The V gene lost 3 bases and the J gene lost 4 bases, with 9 bases spanning the gap. This clonotype was sampled from an elderly man with acute or convalescent COVID-19. The V gene is TRBV10-1, the J gene TRBJ2-5; no clear D gene. The source material was peripheral blood. CDR3 sequence reads: CASSEYPRETQYF. CDR3 coding DNA: TGCGCCAGCAGTGAATATCCCCGAGAGACCCAGTACTTC.